The clone carrying this TCR beta chain appeared a few times. One entry per CDR3 protein results from TCRdb running MiXCR on the 5' RACE reads. The table has about 100,000 distinct CDR3 sequences, 17% seen once. The data derive from a study of T cells of healthy individuals. V was shortened by 0 bases and J by 1 base, with 10 bases between the two germline ends. CDR3 size: 16 residues. Germline V lookup: CDR1 MNHEY, CDR2 SVGEGT. This clonotype was sampled from a human donor in good health. V is TRBV6-2 or TRBV6-3 and J is TRBJ2-4; D not resolved. This CDR3 is CASSYSRSRAKNIQYF. In DNA, the CDR3 is TGTGCCAGCAGTTACTCGCGGTCCAGGGCCAAAAACATTCAGTACTTC.